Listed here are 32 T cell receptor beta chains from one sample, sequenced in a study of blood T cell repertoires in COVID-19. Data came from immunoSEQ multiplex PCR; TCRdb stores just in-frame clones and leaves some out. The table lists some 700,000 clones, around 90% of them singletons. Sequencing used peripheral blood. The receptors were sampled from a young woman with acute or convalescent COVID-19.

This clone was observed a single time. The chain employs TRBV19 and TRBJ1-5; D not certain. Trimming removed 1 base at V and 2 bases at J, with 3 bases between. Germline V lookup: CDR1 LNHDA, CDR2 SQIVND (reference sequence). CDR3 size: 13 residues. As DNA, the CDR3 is TGTGCCAGTAGTATAGTCGGCAATCAGCCCCAGCATTTT. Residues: CASSIVGNQPQHF.

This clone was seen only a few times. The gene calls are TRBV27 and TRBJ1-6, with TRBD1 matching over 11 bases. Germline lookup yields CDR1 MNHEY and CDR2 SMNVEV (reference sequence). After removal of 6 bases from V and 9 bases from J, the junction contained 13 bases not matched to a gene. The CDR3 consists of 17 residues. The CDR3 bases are TGTGCCAGCAGCCGCGGGACAGGGGGTTCCGACAGTTCACCCCTCCACTTT. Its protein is CASSRGTGGSDSSPLHF.

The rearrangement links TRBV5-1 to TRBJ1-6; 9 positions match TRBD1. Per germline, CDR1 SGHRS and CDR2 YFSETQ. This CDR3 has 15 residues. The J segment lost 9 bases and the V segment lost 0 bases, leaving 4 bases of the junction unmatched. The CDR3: CASSLGTGVGSPLHF. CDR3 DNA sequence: TGCGCCAGCAGCTTGGGGACAGGGGTTGGTTCACCCCTCCACTTT.

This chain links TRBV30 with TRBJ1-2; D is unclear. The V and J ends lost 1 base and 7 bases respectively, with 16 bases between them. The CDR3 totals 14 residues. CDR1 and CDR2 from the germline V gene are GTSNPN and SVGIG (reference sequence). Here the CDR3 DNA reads TGTGCCTGGAGTGGCCTGAGCCCTTTAGCTGGCTACACCTTC. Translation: CAWSGLSPLAGYTF.

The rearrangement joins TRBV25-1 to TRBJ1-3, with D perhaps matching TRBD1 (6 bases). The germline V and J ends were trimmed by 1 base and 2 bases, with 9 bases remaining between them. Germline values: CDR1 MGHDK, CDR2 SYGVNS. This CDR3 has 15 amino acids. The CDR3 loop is CASSEFGGPGNTIYF. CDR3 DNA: TGTGCCAGCAGTGAATTCGGGGGGCCTGGAAACACCATATATTTT.

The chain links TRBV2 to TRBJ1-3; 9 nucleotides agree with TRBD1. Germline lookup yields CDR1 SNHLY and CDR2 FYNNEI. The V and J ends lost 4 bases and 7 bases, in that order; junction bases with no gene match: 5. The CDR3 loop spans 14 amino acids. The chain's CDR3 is CASSVGTGLNTIYF. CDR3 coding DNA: TGTGCCAGCAGTGTCGGGACAGGGTTGAACACCATATATTTT.

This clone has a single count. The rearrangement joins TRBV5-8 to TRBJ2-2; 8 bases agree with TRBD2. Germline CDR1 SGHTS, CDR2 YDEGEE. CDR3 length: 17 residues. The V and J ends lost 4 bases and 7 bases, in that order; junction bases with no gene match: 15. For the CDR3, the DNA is TGTGCCAGCAGCGCGGCCCGGAGTAGCGGGGTTATCGGGGAGCTGTTTTTT. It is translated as CASSAARSSGVIGELFF.

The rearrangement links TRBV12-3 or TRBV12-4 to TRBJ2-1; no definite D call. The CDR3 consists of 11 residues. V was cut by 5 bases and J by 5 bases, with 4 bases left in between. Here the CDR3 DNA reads TGTGCCAGCAGTCCTCACAATGAGCAGTTCTTC. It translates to CASSPHNEQFF.

This chain's CDR3 is CASSKEGDTEAFF. As DNA, the CDR3 is TGTGCCAGCAGCAAAGAGGGGGACACTGAAGCTTTCTTT. The chain links TRBV21-1 to TRBJ1-1; TRBD1 reflects the table's D call only, with no check against the DNA. TRBV21-1 is a listed pseudogene. This CDR3 has 13 residues.

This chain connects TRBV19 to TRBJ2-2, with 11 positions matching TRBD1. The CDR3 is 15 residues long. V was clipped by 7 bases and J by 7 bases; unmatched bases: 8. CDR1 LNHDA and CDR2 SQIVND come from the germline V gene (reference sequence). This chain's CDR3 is CASNAGTGGSGELFF. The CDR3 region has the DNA TGTGCCAGTAATGCCGGGACAGGGGGTAGCGGGGAGCTGTTTTTT.

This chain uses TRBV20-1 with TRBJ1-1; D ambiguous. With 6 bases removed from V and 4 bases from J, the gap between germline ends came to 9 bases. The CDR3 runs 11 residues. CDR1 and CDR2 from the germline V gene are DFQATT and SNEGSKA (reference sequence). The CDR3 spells CSAPAGTEAFF. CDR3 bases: TGCAGTGCCCCGGCAGGCACTGAAGCTTTCTTT.

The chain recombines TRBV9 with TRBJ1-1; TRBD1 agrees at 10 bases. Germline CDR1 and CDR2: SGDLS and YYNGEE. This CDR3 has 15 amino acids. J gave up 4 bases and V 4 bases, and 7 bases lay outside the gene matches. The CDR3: CASSPPTGGLTEAFF. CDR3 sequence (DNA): TGTGCCAGCAGCCCCCCGACAGGGGGCCTCACTGAAGCTTTCTTT.

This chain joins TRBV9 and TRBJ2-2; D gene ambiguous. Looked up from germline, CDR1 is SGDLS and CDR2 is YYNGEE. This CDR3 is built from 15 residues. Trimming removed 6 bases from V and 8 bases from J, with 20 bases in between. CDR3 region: CASTSYAAVGGELFF. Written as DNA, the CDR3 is TGTGCCAGCACCAGCTACGCCGCGGTTGGGGGGGAGCTGTTTTTT.

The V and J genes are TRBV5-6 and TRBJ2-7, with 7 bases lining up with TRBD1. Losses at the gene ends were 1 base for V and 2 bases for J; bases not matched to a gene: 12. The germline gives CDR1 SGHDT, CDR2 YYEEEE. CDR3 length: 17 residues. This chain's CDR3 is CASSLLPGDRDPYEQYF. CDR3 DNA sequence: TGTGCCAGCAGCTTGCTGCCCGGTGACAGGGATCCCTACGAGCAGTACTTC. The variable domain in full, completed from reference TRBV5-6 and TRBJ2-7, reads DAGVTQSPTHLIKTRGQQVTLRCSPKSGHDTVSWYQQALGQGPQFIFQYYEEEERQRGNFPDRFSGHQFPNYSSELNVNALLLGDSALYLCASSLLPGDRDPYEQYFGPGTRLTVT.

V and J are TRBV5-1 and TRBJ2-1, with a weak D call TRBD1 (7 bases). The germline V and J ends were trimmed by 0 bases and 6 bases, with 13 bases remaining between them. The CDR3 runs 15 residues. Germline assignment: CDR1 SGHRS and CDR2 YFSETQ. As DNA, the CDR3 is TGCGCCAGCAGCTTGGGCAGGGGGGAAGGCAATGAGCAGTTCTTC. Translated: CASSLGRGEGNEQFF.

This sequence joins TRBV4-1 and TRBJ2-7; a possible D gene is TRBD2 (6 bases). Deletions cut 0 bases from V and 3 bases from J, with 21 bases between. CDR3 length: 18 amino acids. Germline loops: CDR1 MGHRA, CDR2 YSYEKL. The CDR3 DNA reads TGCGCCAGCAGCCAAGATGGGGATGTGGGGAGGAAGGGCTACGAGCAGTACTTC. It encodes CASSQDGDVGRKGYEQYF.

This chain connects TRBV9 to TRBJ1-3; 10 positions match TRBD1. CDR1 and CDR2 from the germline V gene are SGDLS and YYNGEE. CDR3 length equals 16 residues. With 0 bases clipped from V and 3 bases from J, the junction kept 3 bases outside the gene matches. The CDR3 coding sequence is TGTGCCAGCAGCGTAGGGGACAGGGGAGGTGGAAACACCATATATTTT. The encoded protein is CASSVGDRGGGNTIYF.

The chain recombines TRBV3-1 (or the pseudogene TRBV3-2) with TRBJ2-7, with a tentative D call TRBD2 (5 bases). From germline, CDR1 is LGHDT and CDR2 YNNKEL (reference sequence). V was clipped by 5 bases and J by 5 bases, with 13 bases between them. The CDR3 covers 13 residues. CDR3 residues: CASSELRGNEQYF. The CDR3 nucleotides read TGTGCCAGCAGCGAGCTGAGAGGGAACGAGCAGTACTTC.

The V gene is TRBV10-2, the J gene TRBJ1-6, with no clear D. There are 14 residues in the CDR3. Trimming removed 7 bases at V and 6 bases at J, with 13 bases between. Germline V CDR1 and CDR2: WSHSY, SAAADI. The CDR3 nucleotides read TGCGCCAGCAAGGATGCAGGTACTAATTCACCCCTCCACTTT. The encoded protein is CASKDAGTNSPLHF.

CDR3 region: CASVGASNQPQHF. In DNA form, the CDR3 reads TGTGCCAGCGTGGGGGCGAGCAATCAGCCCCAGCATTTT. The chain employs TRBV12-3 or TRBV12-4 and TRBJ1-5; a weak D match, TRBD1 (6 bases). The CDR3 has 13 amino acids. Trimming removed 8 bases from V and 1 base from J, with 9 bases in between.

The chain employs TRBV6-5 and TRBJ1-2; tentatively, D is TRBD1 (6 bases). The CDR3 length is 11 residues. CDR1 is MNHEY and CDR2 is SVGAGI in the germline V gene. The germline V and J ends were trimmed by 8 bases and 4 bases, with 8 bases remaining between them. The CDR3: CASGQIYGYTF. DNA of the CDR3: TGTGCCAGCGGACAGATCTATGGCTACACCTTC.

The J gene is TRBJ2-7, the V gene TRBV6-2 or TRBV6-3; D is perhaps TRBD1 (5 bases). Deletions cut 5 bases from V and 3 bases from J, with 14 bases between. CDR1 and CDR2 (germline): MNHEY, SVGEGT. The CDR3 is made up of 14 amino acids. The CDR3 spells CASSKFDRLYEQYF. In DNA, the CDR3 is TGTGCCAGCAGTAAATTCGACAGACTCTACGAGCAGTACTTC.

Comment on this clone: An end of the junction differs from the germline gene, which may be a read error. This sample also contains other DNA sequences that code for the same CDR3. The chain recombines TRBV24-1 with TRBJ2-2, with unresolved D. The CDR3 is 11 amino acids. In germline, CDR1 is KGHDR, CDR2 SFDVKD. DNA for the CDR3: TGTGCCACTAGTGTCTCCGGGGAGCTGTTTTTT. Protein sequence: CATSVSGELFF.

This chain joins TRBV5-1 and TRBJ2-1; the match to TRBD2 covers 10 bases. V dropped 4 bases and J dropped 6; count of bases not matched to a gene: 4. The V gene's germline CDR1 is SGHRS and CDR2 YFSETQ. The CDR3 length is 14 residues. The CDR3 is CASSPVAGGNEQFF. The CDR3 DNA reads TGCGCCAGCAGCCCAGTAGCGGGAGGCAATGAGCAGTTCTTC. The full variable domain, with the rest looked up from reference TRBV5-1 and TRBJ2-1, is KAGVTQTPRYLIKTRGQQVTLSCSPISGHRSVSWYQQTPGQGLQFLFEYFSETQRNKGNFPGRFSGRQFSNSRSEMNVSTLELGDSALYLCASSPVAGGNEQFFGPGTRLTVL.

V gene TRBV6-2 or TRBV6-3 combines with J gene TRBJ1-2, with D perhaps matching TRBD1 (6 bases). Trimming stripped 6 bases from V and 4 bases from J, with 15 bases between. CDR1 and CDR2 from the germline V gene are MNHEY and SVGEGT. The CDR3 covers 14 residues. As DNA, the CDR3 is TGTGCCAGCAGCCGCCTCGGGACACTCTATGGCTACACCTTC. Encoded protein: CASSRLGTLYGYTF.

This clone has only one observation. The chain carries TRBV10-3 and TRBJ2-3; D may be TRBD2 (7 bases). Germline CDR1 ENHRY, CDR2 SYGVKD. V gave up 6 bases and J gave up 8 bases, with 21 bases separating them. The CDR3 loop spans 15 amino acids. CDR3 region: CAIRQEGGGGGTQYF. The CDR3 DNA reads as TGTGCCATCAGGCAAGAAGGCGGGGGCGGGGGTACGCAGTATTTT.

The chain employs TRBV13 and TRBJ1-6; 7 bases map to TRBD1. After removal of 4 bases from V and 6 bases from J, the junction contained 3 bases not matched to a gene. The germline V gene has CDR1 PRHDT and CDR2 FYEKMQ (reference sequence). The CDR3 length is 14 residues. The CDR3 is CASSSRDSNSPLHF. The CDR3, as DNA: TGTGCCAGCAGCTCCCGGGACAGTAATTCACCCCTCCACTTT. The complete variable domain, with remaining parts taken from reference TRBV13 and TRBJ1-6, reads AAGVIQSPRHLIKEKRETATLKCYPIPRHDTVYWYQQGPGQDPQFLISFYEKMQSDKGSIPDRFSAQQFSDYHSELNMSSLELGDSALYFCASSSRDSNSPLHFGNGTRLTVT.

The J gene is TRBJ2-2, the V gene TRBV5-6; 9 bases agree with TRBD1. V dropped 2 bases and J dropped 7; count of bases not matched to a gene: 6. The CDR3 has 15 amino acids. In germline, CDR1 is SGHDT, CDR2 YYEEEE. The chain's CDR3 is CASSFTGTGHGELFF. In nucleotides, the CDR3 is TGTGCCAGCAGCTTTACCGGGACAGGGCACGGGGAGCTGTTTTTT. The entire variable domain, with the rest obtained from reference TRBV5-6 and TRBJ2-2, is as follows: DAGVTQSPTHLIKTRGQQVTLRCSPKSGHDTVSWYQQALGQGPQFIFQYYEEEERQRGNFPDRFSGHQFPNYSSELNVNALLLGDSALYLCASSFTGTGHGELFFGEGSRLTVL.

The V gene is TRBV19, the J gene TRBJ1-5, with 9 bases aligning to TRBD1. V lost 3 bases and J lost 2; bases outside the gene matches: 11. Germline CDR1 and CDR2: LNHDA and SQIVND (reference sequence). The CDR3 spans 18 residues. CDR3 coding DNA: TGTGCCAGTAGTATCGGGACAGGGACACCTCGGGGCAATCAGCCCCAGCATTTT. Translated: CASSIGTGTPRGNQPQHF.

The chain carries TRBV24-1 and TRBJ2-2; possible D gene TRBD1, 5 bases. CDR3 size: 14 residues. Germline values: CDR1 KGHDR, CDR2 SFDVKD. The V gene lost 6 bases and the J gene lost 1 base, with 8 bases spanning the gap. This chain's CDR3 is CATSSDKNTGELFF. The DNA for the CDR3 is TGTGCCACCAGTTCGGACAAGAACACCGGGGAGCTGTTTTTT.

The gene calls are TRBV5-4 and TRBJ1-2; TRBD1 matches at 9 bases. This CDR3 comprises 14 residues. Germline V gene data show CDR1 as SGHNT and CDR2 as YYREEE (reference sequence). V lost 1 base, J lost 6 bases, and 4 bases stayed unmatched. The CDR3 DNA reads TGTGCCAGCAGCTTGCTCACAGGGGGCAATGGCTACACCTTC. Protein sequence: CASSLLTGGNGYTF.

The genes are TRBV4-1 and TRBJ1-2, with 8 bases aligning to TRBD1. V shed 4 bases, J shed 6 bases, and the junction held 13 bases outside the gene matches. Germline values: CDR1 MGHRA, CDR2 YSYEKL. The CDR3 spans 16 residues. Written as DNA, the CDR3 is TGCGCCAGCAGCCTACGCCCGGGACAGGAGGTCGATGGCTACACCTTC. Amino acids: CASSLRPGQEVDGYTF.